The entry below gives a single T cell receptor beta chain sequence along with its context. Its antigen remains undetermined. Base qualities are not at hand, and no much larger clone is one base apart. The sample belongs to a study of blood T cells in healthy people across ages (dated by TCRdb to the mid-2010s). Study-level background: In model experiments, roughly one uniquely barcoded TCR beta cDNA molecule per two T cells was captured by template switching. To track age-related changes in TCR beta repertoire diversity, the study relied on deep sequencing normalized with unique cDNA molecular identifiers. For two donors (one aged 18 to 30 and one aged 80 or older), the study analyzed two additional independent replicas of 1 million unique cDNA reads from the same blood draw. To avoid experimental bias, donors of different ages were distributed randomly across sequencing lanes. Donors were grouped into four age groups: young (average roughly 17 years), middle-aged (39), aged (over 55) and long-lived (just over 80). Study-level results and caveats: The percentage of naive T cells measured by flow cytometry correlated strongly with observed TCR beta diversity. Total diversity estimates from one million sequenced T cells were considered lower bounds and underestimates. As age increased, observed TCR beta diversity per million T cells dropped in a roughly linear way, and a significant reduction was already evident by age around 41. Compared with the aged group, more naive CD4+ T cells, fewer expanded clones and increased TCR diversity were shown by the long-lived group, suggesting age selection. Because donor CMV infection status was unknown, age-related changes in expanded clonotypes were potentially confounded. Because profiling used bulk unsorted PBMCs, naive and antigen-experienced compartments could not be compared conclusively.

Systemically healthy Caucasian individuals from Russia, some 40 in total and aged roughly 6 to 95 years, were included as donors. Each donor gave ten milliliters of peripheral blood, collected into EDTA-treated Vacutainer tubes. Ficoll-Paque density-gradient centrifugation was used to isolate PBMCs, with at least 7 million per sample. Total RNA, at least 6 micrograms per sample, was extracted from PBMCs with Trizol reagent. Naive CD45RAhigh/CD27high T cell percentages were measured by flow cytometry on a PBMC aliquot from every donor. The library was generated by 5' RACE. Sequenced on an Illumina HiSeq 2500. The second PCR ran for roughly 7 to 12 cycles and used a J-beta primer mix along with a sample-barcoded 5' primer. A template-switch 5' adaptor carrying 12 random nucleotides introduced a unique molecular identifier onto each TCR beta cDNA molecule. Each sample yielded at least 2.5 million CDR3-containing paired-end reads. First-strand cDNA synthesis was performed from all RNA using the Mint cDNA synthesis kit, with priming by a TRBC-specific oligonucleotide. Following uracil-DNA glycosylase treatment, all cDNA underwent a first 18-cycle PCR with the universal primers M1SS and BC2_uni_R. In the authors' own workflow: Each sample was normalized by randomly selecting 1 million high-quality reads, each carrying a distinct molecular identifier. Reads with shared molecular identifiers were discarded instead of being binned into consensus sequences. CDR3 identification, clonotype clustering and error correction used MiTCR with a Q25 quality threshold and the strictest error-elimination algorithm. A nonparametric unseen species model with Euler transformation was used to estimate lower-bound total TCR beta diversity. TCRdb reanalyzed the raw reads on its own, using fastp at Q25 for trimming and MiXCR for clone calling, and kept in-frame beta chains. Rows with one shared CDR3 protein collapse into an entry with the most common genes and DNA. The V and J calls shown here were made by TCRdb, not taken from the authors' results. In this sample the table shows 1,100,000 or so distinct CDR3 sequences, 40% to 50% of which occur a single time. The ten largest clones add up to 15% to 20% of the sample.

The CDR3, cysteine through phenylalanine, is 15 amino acids long. Of the read, only the CDR3 DNA is kept; its 45 bases are in frame from base 1. V is cut by 0 bases and J by 4 bases, and the space between the germline ends is 12 bases. According to the germline V gene, CDR1 reads LGHNA and CDR2 reads YNFKEQ. Recombination joined TRBV4-2 with TRBJ1-2; the D gene is perhaps TRBD1, on 6 matching bases. The source material was blood. The origin of this receptor is a woman between 55 and 75 years old in good health. The CDR3 here reads CASSQEAGQIYGYTF. The DNA reads as follows: TGTGCCAGCAGCCAAGAGGCGGGACAAATCTATGGCTACACCTTC.